A single sample gave rise to the 27 T cell receptor beta chains below, sequenced in a study of T cells in Graves' hyperthyroidism and ophthalmopathy. The TCR beta CDR3 regions underwent amplification using RNA transcripts as the source. TCR CDR3 regions were first amplified by RT-PCR with HTBI primers. TCRdb passed the multiplex PCR reads through MiXCR, listing each CDR3 protein once. The sample lists hundreds of thousands of distinct CDR3 sequences; 35% were seen once. Specimen: blood. The receptors derive from a woman aged 40 to 55 with Graves' hyperthyroidism.

This clonotype has just a few counts. The genes are TRBV12-3 or TRBV12-4 and TRBJ2-7, with D perhaps assigned TRBD1 or TRBD2 (5 bases each). The CDR3 extends over 14 amino acids. V shed 8 bases and J shed 3 bases, with 17 bases lying between them. The CDR3 DNA is TGTGCCAGCGGATCGGGACGCCGGGGCTACGAGCAGTACTTC. It is translated as CASGSGRRGYEQYF.

The genes are TRBV4-1 and TRBJ1-5, with D unclear. Trimming took 0 bases from V and 9 from J, leaving 12 bases between them. Germline CDR1 is MGHRA and CDR2 is YSYEKL. The CDR3 is 14 residues long. DNA of the CDR3: TGCGCCAGCAGCCAAGATGATTTGGGTTTGCCCCAGCATTTT. Protein sequence: CASSQDDLGLPQHF.

The chain has TRBV6-1 and TRBJ2-7; 7 bases line up with TRBD1. With the DNA end fitting TRBJ2-1 better, the J assignment may be wrong. The germline gives CDR1 MNHNS, CDR2 SASEGT. The CDR3 totals 14 residues. CDR3 loop: CASKLPGTANEQFF. The CDR3 DNA follows: TGTGCCAGCAAGCTCCCCGGGACAGCGAATGAGCAGTTCTTC.

This rearrangement joins TRBV20-1 to TRBJ2-2; 8 nucleotides agree with TRBD1. The germline V gene has CDR1 DFQATT and CDR2 SNEGSKA (reference sequence). The CDR3 runs to 16 residues. The V gene end was trimmed by 7 bases and the J gene end by 7 bases; junction bases not matched to a gene: 17. CDR3 coding DNA: TGCAGTGTGCGGTACCCGGGACAGGATCTTGGCGGGGAGCTGTTTTTT. Amino acids: CSVRYPGQDLGGELFF.

This clonotype was seen only a few times. V gene TRBV5-8 combines with J gene TRBJ2-5; 7 nucleotides agree with TRBD2. V dropped 0 bases and J dropped 3; count of bases not matched to a gene: 8. CDR3 length: 16 amino acids. Germline assignment: CDR1 SGHTS and CDR2 YDEGEE. As DNA, the CDR3 is TGTGCCAGCAGCTTGGTGACGGGAGGCCCAAAAGAGACCCAGTACTTC. This gives the protein CASSLVTGGPKETQYF.

CDR3 region: CAISGAGGAGNTIYF. The CDR3 DNA sequence: TGTGCCATCAGTGGAGCCGGGGGCGCGGGAAACACCATATATTTT. J is TRBJ1-3 and V is TRBV10-3; perhaps TRBD1 as D (6 bases). The CDR3 runs to 15 residues. Trimming shortened V by 4 bases and J by 4 bases, and 14 bases separated the two germline ends. Germline V gene sequence: CDR1 ENHRY, CDR2 SYGVKD.

The sample holds a few counts of this clonotype. The chain joins TRBV4-3 to TRBJ2-7; the D gene is possibly TRBD1 (6 bases). V shed 0 bases and J shed 6 bases, with 15 bases lying between them. CDR3 size: 15 residues. Germline values: CDR1 LGHNA, CDR2 YSLEER. The CDR3 protein is CASSQDPTGAGEQYF. CDR3 nucleotide sequence: TGCGCCAGCAGCCAAGACCCGACAGGAGCTGGCGAGCAGTACTTC.

In its sample, this clonotype was seen a few times. The chain employs TRBV2 and TRBJ1-3; D ambiguous. From germline, CDR1 is SNHLY and CDR2 FYNNEI. V was clipped by 8 bases and J by 1 base, with 15 bases between them. CDR3 length: 15 amino acids. This chain's CDR3 is CASWPEWGSGNTIYF. The CDR3 DNA reads as TGTGCCAGCTGGCCAGAATGGGGTTCTGGAAACACCATATATTTT.

This clonotype was counted between two and nine times. The chain's CDR3 is CSVEAGRNTEAFF. The CDR3 nucleotides are TGCAGCGTTGAGGCAGGCCGAAACACTGAAGCTTTCTTT. The chain employs TRBV29-1 and TRBJ1-1, with unresolved D. Germline CDR1 is SQVTM and CDR2 is ANQGSEA. V lost 3 bases and J 2 bases, leaving 10 bases between the germline ends. The CDR3 sequence is 13 residues long.

The V call is TRBV13, the J call TRBJ2-7; 7 nucleotides agree with TRBD1. This CDR3 has 15 amino acids. V shed 0 bases, J shed 2 bases, and the junction held 4 bases outside the gene matches. CDR1 PRHDT and CDR2 FYEKMQ come from the germline V gene (reference sequence). CDR3 DNA sequence: TGTGCCAGCAGCTTAGGGGGGGACAGCCCCTACGAGCAGTACTTC. Translation: CASSLGGDSPYEQYF.

This clonotype appeared many times. The genes are TRBV2 and TRBJ1-2; tentatively, D is TRBD1 (6 bases). CDR3 length equals 13 residues. CDR1 is SNHLY and CDR2 is FYNNEI in the germline V gene. V lost 4 bases, J lost 3 bases, and 9 bases lay in between. The CDR3 sequence: CASSVQGYYGYTF. The CDR3 bases are TGTGCCAGCAGTGTACAGGGATACTATGGCTACACCTTC.

The genes are TRBV20-1 and TRBJ1-1, with a weak D call TRBD1 (5 bases). The CDR3 extends over 13 amino acids. Between the trimmed V and J ends, which lost 6 bases and 2 bases, there was a span of 13 bases. CDR1 and CDR2 from the germline V gene are DFQATT and SNEGSKA (reference sequence). The CDR3 region is CSAPRTTNTEAFF. The CDR3 nucleotides are TGCAGTGCCCCAAGGACAACCAACACTGAAGCTTTCTTT.

This clonotype was seen many times. This sequence joins TRBV14 and TRBJ1-2; 9 nucleotides line up with TRBD1. Trimming at V came to 4 bases and at J to 6 bases, leaving 6 bases not matched to a gene. This CDR3 is 14 amino acids long. Germline lookup yields CDR1 SGHDN and CDR2 FVKESK. The DNA for the CDR3 is TGTGCCAGCAGCCTGGGGACAGGGAGGAATGGCTACACCTTC. Protein sequence: CASSLGTGRNGYTF. The full variable domain, completed using reference TRBV14 and TRBJ1-2, is EAGVTQFPSHSVIEKGQTVTLRCDPISGHDNLYWYRRVMGKEIKFLLHFVKESKQDESGMPNNRFLAERTGGTYSTLKVQPAELEDSGVYFCASSLGTGRNGYTFGSGTRLTVV.

The CDR3 is CASSLGTPDNSPLHF. CDR3 sequence (DNA): TGTGCCAGCAGCTTAGGGACGCCCGATAATTCACCCCTCCACTTT. The chain links TRBV11-1 to TRBJ1-6; D gene ambiguous. The CDR3 totals 15 residues. Trimming pared 1 base from V and 5 bases from J, leaving 9 bases between. CDR1 SGHAT and CDR2 FQDESV come from the germline V gene (reference sequence). The full variable domain, with the rest looked up from reference TRBV11-1 and TRBJ1-6, is EAEVAQSPRYKITEKSQAVAFWCDPISGHATLYWYRQILGQGPELLVQFQDESVVDDSQLPKDRFSAERLKGVDSTLKIQPAELGDSAMYLCASSLGTPDNSPLHFGNGTRLTVT.

This clonotype occurred many times. The rearrangement joins TRBV5-8 to TRBJ1-2; 8 bases agree with TRBD1. Germline V gene lookup returns CDR1 SGHTS and CDR2 YDEGEE. CDR3 length: 14 residues. J was trimmed by 4 bases and V by 4 bases; bases with no gene match: 6. The CDR3 here is CASSLGQDGYGYTF. The CDR3 DNA follows: TGTGCCAGCAGCCTGGGACAGGATGGCTATGGCTACACCTTC.

CDR3 loop: CASSPQGVHETQYF. In DNA form, the CDR3 reads TGTGCCAGCAGCCCTCAGGGGGTCCATGAGACCCAGTACTTC. The chain recombines TRBV7-9 with TRBJ2-5, with 7 positions matching TRBD1. This CDR3 is 14 amino acids long. Germline CDR1 SEHNR, CDR2 FQNEAQ (reference sequence). V trimming: 5 bases; J trimming: 5 bases; junction bases outside the gene matches: 8.

This clonotype was picked up a small number of times. The CDR3 sequence is CSARDRQSDSLANYGYTF. CDR3 DNA: TGCAGTGCTAGAGATCGGCAGTCTGATTCATTAGCTAACTATGGCTACACCTTC. This chain uses TRBV20-1 with TRBJ1-2; D is ambiguous. CDR1 and CDR2 from the germline V gene are DFQATT and SNEGSKA (reference sequence). V lost 0 bases, J lost 0 bases, and 20 bases lay in between. The CDR3 sequence is 18 residues long.

This clonotype has more than one count but fewer than ten. The rearrangement joins TRBV7-9 to TRBJ1-1; D is perhaps TRBD1 (5 bases). V was clipped by 6 bases and J by 7 bases, with 15 bases between them. Germline CDR1 SEHNR, CDR2 FQNEAQ (reference sequence). The CDR3 has 13 residues. This CDR3 reads CASSPPGIREAFF. The CDR3, as DNA: TGTGCCAGCAGTCCTCCAGGGATCCGTGAAGCTTTCTTT.

The rearrangement joins TRBV10-1 to TRBJ2-5; 9 bases match TRBD1. V lost 4 bases to trimming and J lost 5 bases; unmatched junction nucleotides: 5. The CDR3 spans 14 residues. The germline V gene encodes CDR1 WNHNN and CDR2 SYGVQD (reference sequence). CDR3 loop: CASSAGQGGETQYF. The CDR3 coding sequence is TGCGCCAGCAGTGCGGGACAGGGAGGGGAGACCCAGTACTTC.

This sequence joins TRBV20-1 and TRBJ1-6; 11 bases agree with TRBD1. The CDR3 extends over 14 amino acids. Germline CDR1 is DFQATT and CDR2 is SNEGSKA (reference sequence). V gave up 6 bases and J gave up 7 bases; unmatched junction bases: 5. CDR3 in amino acids: CSATGTGGNSPLHF. CDR3 bases: TGCAGTGCAACCGGGACAGGGGGGAATTCACCCCTCCACTTT.

Turning to this clonotype: A much larger clone lies one base from this, so it may be a read error. The chain has TRBV20-1 and TRBJ2-5, with 12 bases identical to TRBD2. V shed 5 bases, J shed 3 bases, and the junction held 4 bases outside the gene matches. Germline V gives CDR1 DFQATT, CDR2 SNEGSKA (reference sequence). The CDR3 has 14 amino acids. The CDR3 DNA sequence: TGCAGTGCTGTGACTAGCGGGGGAGAAGAGACCCAGTACTTC. As protein: CSAVTSGGEETQYF.

The genes are TRBV20-1 and TRBJ1-6, with TRBD1 identical over 8 bases. The germline V gene has CDR1 DFQATT and CDR2 SNEGSKA (reference sequence). The CDR3 consists of 16 residues. Trimming took 0 bases from V and 0 from J; bases not matched to a gene: 1. This CDR3 reads CSARDTGGSYNSPLHF. The CDR3 DNA reads TGCAGTGCTAGAGATACAGGGGGCTCCTATAATTCACCCCTCCACTTT.

The table lists this clonotype with many counts. The genes are TRBV6-5 and TRBJ2-7; D is perhaps TRBD1 or TRBD2 (6 bases each). Trimming left V 0 bases short and J 3 bases short, with 12 bases between. The CDR3 length is 15 residues. From germline, CDR1 is MNHEY and CDR2 SVGAGI. The CDR3 sequence: CASSYSDRRDYEQYF. DNA of the CDR3: TGTGCCAGCAGTTACTCTGACAGGCGGGACTACGAGCAGTACTTC.

This clonotype was seen repeatedly, ten times or more. This sequence joins TRBV10-3 and TRBJ1-3; no firm D call. Germline V lookup: CDR1 ENHRY, CDR2 SYGVKD. V shed 4 bases and J shed 4 bases, with 8 bases lying between them. There are 13 residues in the CDR3. This CDR3 reads CAISGEGGNTIYF. CDR3 sequence (DNA): TGTGCCATCAGTGGGGAAGGCGGAAACACCATATATTTT.

This clonotype was recorded many times. The CDR3 coding sequence is TGTGCCAGCAGCCAAGGTGTATTTGGGGGAGCTTTCTTT. It specifies CASSQGVFGGAFF. The V and J genes are TRBV7-9 and TRBJ1-1, with TRBD1 as a possible D gene (5 bases). The CDR3 is 13 residues long. Trimming took off 5 bases at V and 10 bases at J, with 17 bases between the two ends. Germline V gene lookup returns CDR1 SEHNR and CDR2 FQNEAQ (reference sequence).

Ten or more counts support this clonotype. The chain links TRBV10-3 to TRBJ1-1; D ambiguous. This CDR3 comprises 14 residues. V shed 6 bases and J shed 0 bases, with 11 bases lying between them. CDR1 and CDR2 (germline): ENHRY, SYGVKD. CDR3 sequence (DNA): TGTGCCATCAGGGCCAGGAACTTGAACACTGAAGCTTTCTTT. Encoded protein: CAIRARNLNTEAFF.

The chain joins TRBV7-9 to TRBJ2-7, with D possibly being TRBD2 (5 bases). V was trimmed by 4 bases and J by 0 bases, leaving 10 bases between them. From germline, CDR1 is SEHNR and CDR2 FQNEAQ (reference sequence). CDR3 size: 14 residues. For the CDR3, the DNA is TGTGCCAGCAGCTCGGACTTGAGCTCCTACGAGCAGTACTTC. Amino acids: CASSSDLSSYEQYF.